The present T cell receptor (beta chain) was sequenced within a study of cytomegalovirus exposure and HLA in healthy donors. General study results and limits: Later on, an analysis found that several of the most significant clusters appeared to be linked to common viral pathogens, which included parvovirus B19. The number of N-insertions in an Asian-associated ancestry cluster was reportedly below the approximately 700-donor mean in a later analysis. One variant, a missense change in DCLRE1C, was linked in a later analysis to TCR beta V- and J-gene trimming.

V shed 5 bases and J shed 0 bases, with 15 bases lying between them. From germline, CDR1 is SGHNT and CDR2 YYREEE (reference sequence). The length of the CDR3 is 16 residues. PCR used 60 Vbeta primers and 13 Jbeta primers. As processed by the authors: In a later analysis, 8.5 million to 14 million of 75 million to 90 million unique beta chains occurred in at least two donors. Produced via immunoSEQ multiplex PCR; TCRdb's table is partial and in-frame only. V and J calls and clone size are as listed in that table; D and trimming were resolved from the DNA. This sample has about 130,000 clones, with about 79% found just once. Concerning this clone itself: The antigen remains undetermined.

Sequencing input: PBMCs. The chain links TRBV5-4 to TRBJ2-1, with a possible D match to TRBD1 (5 bases). The receptor's source is a female donor in good health and CMV-seropositive. The CDR3 loop reads CASSFGAPGSYNEQFF. The CDR3 region has the DNA TGTGCCAGCAGTTTTGGGGCCCCCGGCTCCTACAATGAGCAGTTCTTC. The full variable domain, its missing parts supplied by reference TRBV5-4 and TRBJ2-1, is ETGVTQSPTHLIKTRGQQVTLRCSSQSGHNTVSWYQQALGQGPQFIFQYYREEENGRGNFPPRFSGLQFPNYSSELNVNALELDDSALYLCASSFGAPGSYNEQFFGPGTRLTVL.